This paragraph reports one T cell receptor (beta chain). Its recognized antigen is unknown. Per-nucleotide qualities are absent, and no much larger clonotype sits a single base away. The receptor library was made with the immunoSEQ multiplex PCR assay. For the multiplex PCR, a mixture combining 60 forward primers for TCR Vbeta segments and 13 reverse primers for TCR Jbeta segments was used. Amplification of the CDR3 region of rearranged TCR beta genes was performed with a multiplex PCR assay on genomic DNA. Amplified TCR beta libraries were sequenced as 87-base-pair reads on the Illumina HiSeq System. Regarding the original processing steps: In a later analysis, tens of millions of unique TCR beta chains were counted across the approximately 640 repertoires, and approximately 11 million of these chains were shared by at least two donors. Raw reads were error-corrected and collapsed into unique sequences with a nearest-neighbor algorithm that merged closely related sequences to remove PCR and sequencing errors. V, D and J gene segments were assigned by aligning CDR3 sequences to IMGT reference sequences. Each retained sequence needed at least a six-nucleotide match to both a V gene segment and a J gene segment. Rearrangements were called productive when the CDR3 lacked stop codons and stayed in frame with V and J; all others were non-productive. Following IMGT convention, CDR3 was defined as the stretch from the second conserved V-encoded cysteine to the conserved J-encoded phenylalanine. Sequences without an unambiguous match to a single V gene segment were excluded from the earlier analysis of several hundred of the donors. An earlier analysis of some 500 of the donors classified V segments as functional when productive rearrangements were above 56.7% and as segregating when the standard deviation between donors was above 5%. A statistical classification framework was built for diagnosing cytomegalovirus status from the catalog of TCR beta chain sequences. A later analysis assigned V and J genes by comparing TCR nucleotide sequences with IMGT/GENE-DB human TR gene sequences. The TCRdist pipeline was used in a later analysis to assign CDR3 sequences and most-parsimonious VDJ recombination scenarios. In a later analysis, each TCR beta chain was defined by its CDR3 amino acid sequence together with its V-gene family, and reads without a unique V-gene family were excluded. In a later analysis, approximately 640 highly shared, low-generation-probability nucleotide sequences were removed to address suspected cross-contamination and a sequencing artifact. In a later analysis, a clonal expansion index was calculated for each public chain from normalized within-repertoire ranks of inferred template counts. A later analysis computed generation probabilities with a VDJ recombination model fitted to out-of-frame rearrangements, and checked the results against IGoR. In a later analysis, TCR-TCR, TCR-HLA and TCR-CMV co-occurrence was scored with hypergeometric tests, and a repertoire-size bias correction was applied to TCR pairs. To estimate false discovery rates, a later analysis permuted the HLA or CMV assignments 20 times. In a later analysis, co-occurring TCRs were grouped using DBSCAN, and TCRdist sequence similarity was added for clustering within HLA-allele-positive subsets. Repertoires with fewer than 30,000 or more than 120,000 public chains were left out of co-occurrence clustering, as were five repertoires with anomalous nucleotide sharing. In its TCRdb copy, this immuneACCESS table keeps in-frame sequences only and misses some clones. Where compared with another copy, unresolved V genes explain less than half of these, and the others have no known cause. Clone size and the V and J calls come from that table; the DNA yielded D and trimming. The sample table shows 85,000 to 90,000 clones, and about 75% are seen once. The top ten clones comprise around 10% of the sample.

The data originate from a study of cytomegalovirus exposure and HLA in healthy donors (dated by TCRdb to about 2017). Study-wide context: An earlier analysis of approximately 640 of the donors reported approximately 270 Gb of sequence data and roughly 100 million unique TCR beta sequences from about 179 million T cells. In a later analysis, previously published TCR beta repertoires from 500 to 750 donors were re-analyzed and high-resolution HLA genotyping was added so that TCR occurrence patterns could be studied. In an earlier analysis of 587 of the donors, high-throughput TCR beta sequencing was used to judge whether each TCR beta V gene segment behaved as functional or pseudogenic. The study used immunosequencing to profile the T cell repertoires of 666 subjects and linked those repertoires to cytomegalovirus serostatus. Among the roughly 430 genotyped donors, about 83% belonged to the genetic ancestry cluster associated with self-reported Caucasian donors. Rather than using new phenotypic data, the later analysis identified candidate immune exposures from TCR beta sequences and from how often those sequences occurred across donors. A later genetic analysis took genome-wide SNP genotypes for about three fifths of the roughly 700 donors and used that subset as a discovery cohort. The number of donors typed differed by locus, with 629-630 for A, B, C, DRB1 and DQB1, roughly 520 for DQA1, about 610 for DPA1, and around 430 for DPB1. To predict cytomegalovirus infection status, the study combined high-throughput TCR immunosequencing, statistical association of individual TCRs with disease status, and machine learning. Because of strong linkage in the cohort, roughly five DR-DQ haplotypes were treated as single units for association and clustering. An early release covering more than 500 HLA-typed donors comprised about 300 gigabases of sequencing data and some 79 million unique TCR sequences. The aim of the study was to test whether cataloging public T cell receptors could identify signatures of past pathogen exposure. Alongside the repertoire data, information on donor age, sex, ethnicity and CMV serostatus was compiled. Besides the first cohort of some 670 subjects, a separate validation cohort made up of 120 or so different subjects was used. HLA typing covered class I and class II loci at four-digit resolution. All discovery cohort repertoires had been generated using a single sequencing platform. Across some 400 genotyped donors of the cohort, an average of approximately 240,000 unique TCR beta nucleotide sequences per donor were sequenced, and roughly 18% of those sequences were non-productive.

What the work shows at the level of the full study, not this receptor alone: Because some donors lacked HLA typing at each locus, the association tests relied only on the typed subset. Presence/absence analyses assumed roughly uniform sequencing depth across donors, an assumption that may not hold. Compared with equally common non-associated chains, HLA-associated TCR beta chains in a later analysis were more clonally expanded and had lower generation probabilities. V-gene and J-gene trimming of TCR beta chains was associated with a missense DCLRE1C variant in a later genetic analysis, and the association was replicated in an independent cohort. In vitro tests confirmed that a few of the cytomegalovirus-associated TCR beta chains recognize cytomegalovirus antigens. Across donors, most TCR sequences were observed very rarely, whereas some public TCRs were present in many individuals. In a later analysis, 16,951 TCR beta sequences were associated with specific HLA alleles at a false discovery rate of 0.05. Because the 87-base-pair reads could not distinguish some IMGT-functional V segments, including TRBV6-2 and TRBV6-3, those segments were excluded. According to a later analysis, most CMV-associated TCR beta chains appeared to be HLA-restricted, and the HLA associations seemed to be driven largely by CMV exposure. The only immune exposure information available for the cohort was CMV serostatus. According to a later genetic analysis, donors in an Asian-associated ancestry cluster had fewer N-insertions in productive TCRs than the approximately 690-donor mean. Because counts were too low, roughly 16 rarely observed V segments, including chromosome 9 orphons, were excluded from the earlier analysis of around 590 of the donors. A further reported finding was that TCR beta sequences accurately predicted the HLA-A and HLA-B alleles for most subjects in the first cohort. In this cohort, only TCR beta chains were sequenced, and detectable features were limited by the absence of alpha or paired-chain data. A group of highly shared sequence variants was considered likely to be a technical artifact of the sequencing pipeline. In a later analysis, several top co-occurrence clusters were reported to appear linked to parvovirus B19, influenza, CMV and Epstein-Barr virus. In a later analysis, the rate of TCR association differed among HLA loci, with DRB1 alleles having the most associated TCRs and HLA-C alleles having the fewest. The authors suggested that the approach could potentially be extended to other disease states and immunological phenotypes. Assigning TCR associations to individual alleles was difficult when HLA alleles, especially DR and DQ, strongly co-occurred. Linkage disequilibrium might explain the correlated functional status among segregating V segments, but an unknown experimental factor could not be excluded. Cytomegalovirus status was reported to be diagnosed by the classifier with high specificity and sensitivity in both the original and validation cohorts. An earlier analysis of around 540 of the donors showed that most TCR beta V segments appeared in productive rearrangements either about 87% or about 30% of the time, which broadly matched IMGT annotations. The study gave a list of 150 to 200 TCR beta chains associated with cytomegalovirus.

The cohort consisted of approximately 670 healthy bone marrow donors. All cohort members were sampled while nominally healthy, although unrecorded immune exposures were likely present. The donor tested CMV seropositive and was one of the 289 seropositive cohort members. A peripheral blood sample was provided by each donor, and peripheral blood mononuclear cells were used for TCR beta sequencing. Genomic DNA was extracted from the blood cell samples with the Qiagen DNeasy Blood Extraction Kit. V is clipped by 0 bases and J by 4 bases, and the sequence between their germline boundaries is 7 bases long. The germline V gene sets CDR1 to SGHRS and CDR2 to YFSETQ. Measured from the cysteine to the phenylalanine, the CDR3 is 13 residues long. The sequence is cut down to CDR3 DNA, 39 bases in frame from base 1.

Sequencing was done on a sample of PBMCs. Here the chain combines TRBV5-1 and TRBJ1-1; the D gene cannot be resolved reliably. The source of this sequence is a man younger than 40 in good health and CMV-seropositive. The DNA reads TGCGCCAGCAGCTTGGAGCAGGCCACTGAAGCTTTCTTT. Translated, it gives CASSLEQATEAFF.